This T cell receptor beta chain was profiled in a study of T cells after yellow fever vaccination. A process of 5'RACE template switching, which added a universal primer site and UMIs, was used to make TCR cDNA. One entry per CDR3 protein results from TCRdb running MiXCR on the 5' RACE reads. The table shows about 580,000 distinct CDR3 sequences, with about 17% occurring only once. CDR1 is SGHRS, CDR2 YFSETQ, per germline. The CDR3 has 14 amino acids. With 7 bases removed from V and 4 bases from J, the gap between germline ends came to 14 bases. Many counts were recorded for this clonotype. This sample comprised PBMCs, obtained 5 to 6 days after the first yellow fever vaccination. The J gene is TRBJ1-4, the V gene TRBV5-1; D not resolved. The clonotype originates from a young man who received the YFV17D yellow fever vaccine. The DNA of the CDR3 is TGCGCCAGCGGTGAGGGCCTCGGTAATGAAAAACTGTTTTTT. Protein: CASGEGLGNEKLFF.